This T cell receptor beta chain derives from a study of tumor-infiltrating T cells and Merkel cell polyomavirus. Study overall: CD8+ T cells recognized the Merkel cell polyomavirus KLL epitope. Findings and limits, study-wide: KLL-specific TRB repertoires were diverse and largely private.

Sequenced by immunoSEQ multiplex PCR; TCRdb stores in-frame clones only, minus some. Of about 25,000 clones in the sample, about 85% are singletons; the top ten hold roughly 2.5%. There are 13 residues in the CDR3. Trimming removed 1 base from V and 2 bases from J, with 6 bases in between. Germline V CDR1 and CDR2: SGHRS, YFSETQ. Worth noting for this clone: Its antigen is currently unknown.

Immunohistochemistry showed robust Merkel cell polyomavirus Large T antigen staining in every patient's tumor. This receptor was obtained from a man aged 50-59 years with Merkel cell carcinoma. The sequenced sample was lymph node tissue. This rearrangement joins TRBV5-1 to TRBJ2-5; no reliable D call. CDR3 bases: TGCGCCAGCAGCTTGAGAGTTCAAGAGACCCAGTACTTC. This encodes CASSLRVQETQYF.